The next 18 T cell receptor beta chains were all read from a single sample in a study of blood T cell repertoires in COVID-19 (dated by TCRdb to about 2020). The library came from the immunoSEQ multiplex PCR assay. TCRdb retrieved this table from immuneACCESS and kept in-frame rearrangements only. Not all clones are present; in checked studies, unresolved V genes account for under half, and no reason is known for the remainder. Within this sample are about 200,000 clones, with about 85% of them counted one time only. Around 19% of the sample is held by the ten biggest clonotypes. The material sequenced was PBMCs or T cells enriched from blood (not recorded which). These receptors all stem from a man in his forties who had recovered from COVID-19.

A remark on this clone: This same CDR3 is encoded by further DNA sequences in the sample. The rearrangement uses TRBV7-3 and TRBJ2-2; 11 positions agree with TRBD2. Germline CDR1 and CDR2: SGHTA and FQGTGA. Germline trimming cut 5 bases from V and 1 base from J; bases unmatched to any gene: 3. CDR3 size: 16 residues. CDR3 bases: TGTGCCAGCAGCCTCACTAGCGGGGGGAACACCGGGGAGCTGTTTTTT. This codes for CASSLTSGGNTGELFF.

The chain links TRBV27 to TRBJ2-3; the match to TRBD2 covers 13 bases. Looked up from germline, CDR1 is MNHEY and CDR2 is SMNVEV (reference sequence). This CDR3 region has 15 residues. V gave up 7 bases and J gave up 1 base; unmatched junction bases: 2. CDR3 protein: CASKGLAGGTDTQYF. DNA for the CDR3: TGTGCCAGCAAAGGACTAGCGGGAGGCACAGATACGCAGTATTTT.

V gene TRBV5-5 combines with J gene TRBJ2-1; 12 bases map to TRBD2. With 7 bases clipped from V and 0 bases from J, the junction kept 5 bases outside the gene matches. Germline CDR1 and CDR2: SGHKS and YYEKEE (reference sequence). The CDR3 runs 16 residues. CDR3 loop: CASVLAGGSSYNEQFF. CDR3 in DNA: TGTGCCAGCGTTCTAGCGGGAGGGAGCTCCTACAATGAGCAGTTCTTC.

This chain uses TRBV20-1 with TRBJ1-2; D not resolved. Germline loops: CDR1 DFQATT, CDR2 SNEGSKA (reference sequence). With 5 bases removed from V and 8 bases from J, the gap between germline ends came to 12 bases. CDR3 length: 11 residues. CDR3 nucleotide sequence: TGCAGTGCTCCCCAAAAGGAGGGCTACACCTTC. Translation: CSAPQKEGYTF.

CDR3 protein: CATSRKQGPDQPQHF. CDR3 nucleotides: TGTGCCACCAGCAGAAAACAGGGGCCCGATCAGCCCCAGCATTTT. V and J are TRBV15 and TRBJ1-5; 7 bases fit TRBD1. Looked up from germline, CDR1 is LNHNV and CDR2 is YYDKDF (reference sequence). The CDR3 is 15 residues long. V lost 2 bases and J lost 5; bases outside the gene matches: 6.

The CDR3 DNA sequence: TGTGCCACTAAAACGGTCGGGCAAGAGACCCAGTACTTC. Translated, it gives CATKTVGQETQYF. The genes are TRBV19 and TRBJ2-5; D is unclear. Germline V gene lookup returns CDR1 LNHDA and CDR2 SQIVND (reference sequence). This CDR3 spans 13 amino acids. V was clipped by 10 bases and J by 2 bases, with 14 bases between them.

The chain couples TRBV6-5 to TRBJ1-2; 7 nucleotides agree with TRBD1. From germline, CDR1 is MNHEY and CDR2 SVGAGI. This CDR3 comprises 14 residues. J lost 8 bases, V lost 6 bases, and 12 bases had no gene match. CDR3 bases: TGTGCCAGCAGAAACAGGGGATCTACGGACGGCTACACCTTC. It specifies CASRNRGSTDGYTF.

The chain carries TRBV7-6 and TRBJ2-1; TRBD1 is a possible D gene (8 bases). V was pared by 2 bases and J by 2 bases, with 25 bases between. Per the germline V gene, CDR1 is SGHVS and CDR2 is FNYEAQ. This CDR3 comprises 20 residues. The CDR3 reads CASSLRGGTQGGLTYNEQFF. In DNA, the CDR3 is TGTGCCAGCAGCTTACGAGGCGGGACACAGGGGGGACTAACCTACAATGAGCAGTTCTTC.

The J gene is TRBJ2-3, the V gene TRBV15; TRBD2 agrees at 12 bases. The V gene end was trimmed by 1 base and the J gene end by 4 bases; junction bases not matched to a gene: 6. The length of the CDR3 is 17 residues. Germline CDR1 is LNHNV and CDR2 is YYDKDF (reference sequence). The CDR3 spells CATSRVLRTSGADTQYF. The CDR3 DNA reads as TGTGCCACCAGCAGAGTTCTAAGGACTAGCGGGGCAGATACGCAGTATTTT.

V usage is TRBV25-1 and J usage is TRBJ1-6; 7 bases match TRBD1. V was pared by 5 bases and J by 5 bases, with 3 bases of the junction left unmatched. This CDR3 comprises 14 residues. Germline CDR1 is MGHDK and CDR2 is SYGVNS. The CDR3 spells CASSLTGDNSPLHF. In nucleotides, the CDR3 is TGTGCCAGCAGTTTAACAGGGGATAATTCACCCCTCCACTTT.

V usage is TRBV12-1 and J usage is TRBJ2-1; the table calls TRBD2, which could not be checked here. TRBV12-1 constitutes a pseudogene. The CDR3 length is 16 residues. Here the CDR3 reads CASSLRLAGQYNEQFF. DNA of the CDR3: TGTGCCAGCAGCTTAAGACTAGCGGGTCAATACAATGAGCAGTTCTTC.

The chain combines TRBV19 with TRBJ1-6, with TRBD1 as a possible D gene (6 bases). Trimming took off 7 bases at V and 3 bases at J, with 7 bases between the two ends. The CDR3 is 13 amino acids. The V gene's germline CDR1 is LNHDA and CDR2 SQIVND (reference sequence). For the CDR3, the DNA is TGTGCCAGTACAGGGGACTATAATTCACCCCTCCACTTT. Translated: CASTGDYNSPLHF. Full variable domain (rest looked up from reference TRBV19 and TRBJ1-6): DGGITQSPKYLFRKEGQNVTLSCEQNLNHDAMYWYRQDPGQGLRLIYYSQIVNDFQKGDIAEGYSVSREKKESFPLTVTSAQKNPTAFYLCASTGDYNSPLHFGNGTRLTVT.

The rearrangement joins TRBV27 to TRBJ2-1; possible D gene TRBD1, 6 bases. V was pared by 2 bases and J by 3 bases, with 8 bases between. This CDR3 spans 14 amino acids. The germline V gene has CDR1 MNHEY and CDR2 SMNVEV (reference sequence). CDR3 sequence (DNA): TGTGCCAGCAGTTTACAAGGGGGCTACAATGAGCAGTTCTTC. Its translation is CASSLQGGYNEQFF.

For this clone: At one boundary the junction diverges from the germline segment, which might be a read error. The chain recombines TRBV3-1 (or the pseudogene TRBV3-2) with TRBJ2-7; 7 bases map to TRBD2. The CDR3 sequence is 17 residues long. Germline-derived CDR1 and CDR2 are LGHDT and YNNKEL (reference sequence). The CDR3 is CASSPAWREYLSDEQYF. CDR3 nucleotides: TGTGCCAGCAGCCCTGCCTGGCGGGAGTACCTCTCCGACGAGCAGTACTTC.

V and J are TRBV19 and TRBJ1-2; the D gene is possibly TRBD1 (6 bases). In germline, CDR1 is LNHDA, CDR2 SQIVND (reference sequence). The V gene lost 2 bases and the J gene lost 4 bases, with 11 bases spanning the gap. The CDR3 is 14 residues long. The CDR3 nucleotides are TGTGCCAGTAGTATAACCACGGACAGCTATGGCTACACCTTC. It codes for CASSITTDSYGYTF.

This clone was seen more than once but under ten times. The V gene is TRBV4-3, the J gene TRBJ1-6; TRBD1 aligns across 8 bases. The CDR3 is 14 amino acids. The V gene's germline CDR1 is LGHNA and CDR2 YSLEER. Losses at the gene ends were 3 bases for V and 8 bases for J; bases not matched to a gene: 3. The CDR3 DNA follows: TGCGCCAGCAGCCACGGACAGGGTTATTCACCCCTCCACTTT. Its protein is CASSHGQGYSPLHF.

J is TRBJ1-2 and V is TRBV4-1, with D unresolved. This CDR3 spans 13 amino acids. The V end was cut by 0 bases, the J end by 4 bases, with 6 bases between. In germline, CDR1 is MGHRA, CDR2 YSYEKL. The CDR3 spells CASSQEQTYGYTF. The CDR3 nucleotides are TGCGCCAGCAGCCAAGAACAGACCTATGGCTACACCTTC.

V and J are TRBV27 and TRBJ1-2; 7 nucleotides agree with TRBD1. J was trimmed by 4 bases and V by 6 bases; bases with no gene match: 11. Germline loops: CDR1 MNHEY, CDR2 SMNVEV (reference sequence). The CDR3 loop spans 15 amino acids. DNA for the CDR3: TGTGCCAGCAGGGGCGTAACAGGGGCCCCCTATGGCTACACCTTC. This gives the protein CASRGVTGAPYGYTF.